Below, 2 T cell receptor beta chains from the same sample are listed, as sequenced in a study of blood T cell repertoires in COVID-19. Sequencing was performed with immunoSEQ multiplex PCR; in TCRdb, only in-frame clones are kept and a portion is missing. Among roughly 60,000 clones listed, around 87% were seen once. The sequenced material came from peripheral blood. The receptors originated from a human donor with acute or convalescent COVID-19. The donor label of this sample is uncertain.

The chain is built from TRBV18 and TRBJ1-3; tentatively, D is TRBD1 (6 bases). Looked up from germline, CDR1 is KGHSH and CDR2 is LQKENI. Trimming pared 8 bases from V and 1 base from J, leaving 9 bases between. The CDR3 runs to 13 residues. CDR3 amino acids: CASLDRSGNTIYF. CDR3 nucleotides: TGTGCCAGCCTCGACAGGTCTGGAAACACCATATATTTT.

The DNA for the CDR3 is TGTGCCAGCAGTTTATCCGGGGGTTTCGGGAACACTGAAGCTTTCTTT. It yields the protein CASSLSGGFGNTEAFF. The genes are TRBV28 and TRBJ1-1, with D possibly TRBD1 on 5 matching bases. Germline assignment: CDR1 MDHEN and CDR2 SYDVKM. Between the trimmed V and J ends, which lost 1 base and 1 base, there was a span of 13 bases. The CDR3 has 16 amino acids.